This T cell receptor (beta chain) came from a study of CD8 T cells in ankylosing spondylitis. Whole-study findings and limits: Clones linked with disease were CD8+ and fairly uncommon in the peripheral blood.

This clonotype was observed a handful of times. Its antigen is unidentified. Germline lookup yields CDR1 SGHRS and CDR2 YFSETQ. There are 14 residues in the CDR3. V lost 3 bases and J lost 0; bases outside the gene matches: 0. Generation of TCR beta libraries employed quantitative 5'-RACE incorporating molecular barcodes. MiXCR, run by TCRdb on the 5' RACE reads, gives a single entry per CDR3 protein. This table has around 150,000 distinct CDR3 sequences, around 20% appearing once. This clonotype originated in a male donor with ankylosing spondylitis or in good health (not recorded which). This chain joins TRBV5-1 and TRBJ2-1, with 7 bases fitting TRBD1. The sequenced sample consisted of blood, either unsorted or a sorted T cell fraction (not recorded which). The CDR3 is CASSWDSSYNEQFF. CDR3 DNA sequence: TGCGCCAGCAGCTGGGACAGCTCCTACAATGAGCAGTTCTTC.